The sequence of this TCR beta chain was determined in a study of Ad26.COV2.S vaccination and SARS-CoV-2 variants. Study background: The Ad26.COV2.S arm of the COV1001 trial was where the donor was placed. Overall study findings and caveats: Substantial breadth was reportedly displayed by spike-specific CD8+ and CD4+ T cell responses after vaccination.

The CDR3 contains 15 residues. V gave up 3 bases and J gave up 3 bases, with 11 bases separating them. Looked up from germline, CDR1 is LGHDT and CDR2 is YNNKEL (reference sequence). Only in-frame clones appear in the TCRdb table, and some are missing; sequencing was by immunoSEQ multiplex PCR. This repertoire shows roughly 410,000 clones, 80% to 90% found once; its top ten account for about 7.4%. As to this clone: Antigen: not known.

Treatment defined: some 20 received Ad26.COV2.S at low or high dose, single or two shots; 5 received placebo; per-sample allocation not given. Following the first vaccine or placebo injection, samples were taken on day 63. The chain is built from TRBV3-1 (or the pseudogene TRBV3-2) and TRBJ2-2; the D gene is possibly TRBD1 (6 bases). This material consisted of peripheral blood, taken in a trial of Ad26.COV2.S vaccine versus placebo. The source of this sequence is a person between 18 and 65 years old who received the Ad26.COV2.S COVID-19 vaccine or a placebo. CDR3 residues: CASSHVTGYTGELFF. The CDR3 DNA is TGTGCCAGCAGCCATGTGACAGGTTACACCGGGGAGCTGTTTTTT.